This T cell receptor beta chain was obtained from a study of T cell repertoires in cytomegalovirus infection. In TCRdb, the reads were re-called with MiXCR into one record per CDR3 protein. The sample lists roughly 860,000 distinct CDR3 sequences; less than 35% were seen once. With V trimmed by 10 bases and J by 7 bases, 7 bases remained unmatched. Germline V gives CDR1 MNHEY, CDR2 SMNVEV (reference sequence). CDR3 size: 13 residues. A note on this clonotype: Its antigen is unidentified.

The sequenced sample was cultured CD8+ T cells from PBMCs, obtained from culture after CMV antigen stimulation. The TCR originated in a human donor in good health (CMV status not recorded). Some clones in this sample may be carry-over from other donors' samples. This chain joins TRBV27 and TRBJ2-1; TRBD2 matches 10 bases. CDR3 residues: CATSGGLANEQFF. The CDR3 bases are TGTGCCACCTCCGGGGGACTAGCGAATGAGCAGTTCTTC.